This T cell receptor beta chain was obtained from a study of CD8 T cells in Susac syndrome. This CDR3 is 13 amino acids long. Per germline, CDR1 SGDLS and CDR2 YYNGEE. Trimming removed 1 base at V and 7 bases at J, with 9 bases between. From blood CD8+ and CD4+ T cells, the TCR beta chain was sequenced. Negative isolation yielded CD8+ and CD4+ T cells; FACS enriched TEMRA cells. The RNA input was about 0.5 to 1 ug, and it was reverse transcribed with random hexamers. The immunoSEQ assay covered 54 Vbeta and 13 Jbeta segments for CDR3. One entry per CDR3 protein results from TCRdb running MiXCR on the immunoSEQ multiplex PCR reads. The data show over 95,000 distinct CDR3 sequences, roughly 91% seen once.

Specimen: CD4+ T cells from PBMCs. This receptor was taken from a human donor in good health. The chain links TRBV9 to TRBJ2-1; no definite D call. This chain's CDR3 is CASSVYPENEQFF. The DNA of the CDR3 is TGTGCCAGCAGCGTATATCCGGAGAATGAGCAGTTCTTC.